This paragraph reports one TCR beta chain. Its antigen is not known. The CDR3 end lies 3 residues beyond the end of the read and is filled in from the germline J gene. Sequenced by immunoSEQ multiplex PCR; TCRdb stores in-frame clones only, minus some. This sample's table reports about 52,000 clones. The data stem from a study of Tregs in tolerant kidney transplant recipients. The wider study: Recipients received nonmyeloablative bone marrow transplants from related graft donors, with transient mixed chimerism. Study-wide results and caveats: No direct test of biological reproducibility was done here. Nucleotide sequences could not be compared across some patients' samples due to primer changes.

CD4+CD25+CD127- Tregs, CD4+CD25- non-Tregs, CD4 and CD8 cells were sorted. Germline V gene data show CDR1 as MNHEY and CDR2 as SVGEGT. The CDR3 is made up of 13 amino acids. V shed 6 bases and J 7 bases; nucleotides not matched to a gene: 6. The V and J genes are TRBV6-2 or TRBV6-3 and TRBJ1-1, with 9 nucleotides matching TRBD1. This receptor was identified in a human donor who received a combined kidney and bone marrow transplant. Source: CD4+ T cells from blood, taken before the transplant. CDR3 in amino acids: CASSLQGAGEAFF. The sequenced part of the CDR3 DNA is TGTGCCAGCAGCCTACAGGGGGCGGGTGAA.